The T cell receptor beta chain described here comes from a study of molecular identifiers for immune sequencing clone quantification. Findings and caveats of the study: Investigators reportedly could detect spiked Jurkat TCR RNA from one cell among around 900,000 naive cells.

As previously described, bulk TCR libraries were made using listed TCR primers. TCRdb independently ran MiXCR on the PCR reads; one entry per CDR3 protein. The table lists over 600,000 distinct CDR3 sequences, approximately 20% of them singletons, with around 0.9% in the top ten. Libraries used roughly 18,000 to 1,100,000 sorted naive CD8 T cells and 10%, 30% or 50% RNA input. Sorting selected naive CD8 T cells with a CD8+CD4-CCR7+CD45RA+ phenotype. This clonotype was counted many times. Its target is not known. The CDR3 is 16 residues long. V gave up 0 bases and J gave up 6 bases; unmatched junction bases: 10. The germline gives CDR1 LGHNA, CDR2 YNFKEQ.

The rearrangement uses TRBV4-2 and TRBJ1-2; 7 bases line up with TRBD1. The sample comprised naive CD8+ T cells from blood, with Jurkat cell RNA spiked in. As to subset: FACS-sorted CD8+CD4-CCR7+CD45RA+ naive T cells. This clonotype was sampled from a human donor in good health. Some libraries in this study had Jurkat cell RNA spiked in. The CDR3 loop is CASSQDGNRGSHGYTF. CDR3 nucleotides: TGTGCCAGCAGCCAAGATGGGAACAGGGGTTCCCATGGCTACACCTTC.